The T cell receptor (beta chain) under discussion was sequenced for a study of post-analysis software for immune sequencing data. Overall study: Progressive-relapsing, secondary progressive and relapsing-remitting multiple sclerosis were among the disease courses included. Whole-study findings and limits: The authors found that F measure strongly co-clustered same-batch samples. A handful of TRBV segments appeared more often in patients than in controls, and TRBV5-6, TRBV5-1 and TRBV20-1 were among these.

This clonotype was detected only a few times. Its antigen is not identified. The CDR3 totals 18 residues. Germline-derived CDR1 and CDR2 are SEHNR and FQNEAQ (reference sequence). V gave up 0 bases and J gave up 0 bases, with 12 bases separating them. TCR beta libraries were prepared from cDNA with unique molecular identifiers. In TCRdb, the PCR reads were re-called with MiXCR into one record per CDR3 protein. Here the sample spans about 820,000 distinct CDR3 sequences, approximately 50% being singletons. Sequenced: blood. This chain connects TRBV7-9 to TRBJ2-6; D is perhaps TRBD1 (6 bases). This TCR derives from a girl aged 10 to 17 with multiple sclerosis. For the CDR3, the DNA is TGTGCCAGCAGCTTAGCCGGAGGACAGCTCTCTGGGGCCAACGTCCTGACTTTC. Its translation: CASSLAGGQLSGANVLTF.